Sequencing of this TCR beta chain was carried out in a study of T-cell reconstitution after alpha-beta-depleted transplantation in children. This CDR3 has 14 residues. The germline gives CDR1 SEHNR, CDR2 FQNEAQ (reference sequence). Trimming removed 1 base at V and 4 bases at J, with 10 bases between. As it was prepared, the TCRbeta library received unique molecular identifiers. From the PCR reads, TCRdb called clonotypes with MiXCR, one entry per CDR3 protein. The sample lists roughly 350,000 distinct CDR3 sequences, over 9% occurring once. This clonotype was counted ten times or more. Source: PBMCs from the stem cell graft donor, taken from the stem cell graft. The chain links TRBV7-9 to TRBJ2-5; D is unresolved. This TCR was sampled from a human donor who donated a stem cell graft to a child with acute lymphoblastic leukemia. The CDR3 nucleotides are TGTGCCAGCAGCTTAGGACGGGCCCGAGAGACCCAGTACTTC. The encoded protein is CASSLGRARETQYF.